This T cell receptor beta chain was captured in a study of T cells after posttransplantation cyclophosphamide. In germline, CDR1 is SNHLY, CDR2 FYNNEI. V shed 1 base and J shed 2 bases, with 8 bases lying between them. The CDR3 consists of 14 residues. On the day of bone marrow donation, the related graft donor provided peripheral blood. Sequencing used immunoSEQ multiplex PCR; TCRdb keeps in-frame clones, though not all of them. This table holds about 13,000 clones, approximately 82% found once. Sequencing was carried out using memory CD4+ T cells sorted from PBMCs. The sequence derives from a man aged 50 to 59 in good health, CMV-negative, and a related stem cell transplant donor. The rearrangement links TRBV2 to TRBJ2-5; unclear D gene. In nucleotides, the CDR3 is TGTGCCAGCAGTGAAGGAGGCAGACAAGAGACCCAGTACTTC. Translated, it gives CASSEGGRQETQYF.